This passage covers 15 T cell receptor beta chains from one sample sequenced in a study of beta chain features in type 1 diabetes. TCRB transcripts that were expressed got sequenced, as all of the isolated RNA had been reverse transcribed. Here immunoSEQ multiplex PCR was the method, and the copy in TCRdb shows in-frame clones only, minus some. The repertoire holds fewer than 250,000 clones, with 7.5% to 10% as singletons. The source material was naive CD4+ T cells from blood. Receptor source: a woman younger than 30 in good health.

This clone was detected only a few times. The chain employs TRBV13 and TRBJ2-3; 9 nucleotides agree with TRBD1. This CDR3 is built from 15 residues. The germline V gene has CDR1 PRHDT and CDR2 FYEKMQ (reference sequence). With 3 bases clipped from V and 5 bases from J, the junction kept 6 bases outside the gene matches. The CDR3 sequence: CASSFGTGRGDTQYF. The CDR3 DNA follows: TGTGCCAGCAGCTTCGGGACAGGGAGGGGAGATACGCAGTATTTT.

This chain joins TRBV5-1 and TRBJ2-1; no reliable D call. CDR1 SGHRS and CDR2 YFSETQ come from the germline V gene. The CDR3 runs to 16 residues. Trimming took 0 bases from V and 2 from J, leaving 12 bases between them. In nucleotides, the CDR3 is TGCGCCAGCAGCTTGGAGTCCCGAGCGCCCTACAATGAGCAGTTCTTC. This codes for CASSLESRAPYNEQFF.

The V gene is TRBV5-1, the J gene TRBJ2-7, with TRBD1 matching 7 bases. The germline V gene has CDR1 SGHRS and CDR2 YFSETQ. V gave up 0 bases and J gave up 1 base; unmatched junction bases: 1. The CDR3 consists of 14 residues. This CDR3 reads CASSLGDRSYEQYF. CDR3 coding DNA: TGCGCCAGCAGCTTGGGGGACAGATCCTACGAGCAGTACTTC.

This clone was counted ten times or more. V usage is TRBV30 and J usage is TRBJ2-1; D may be TRBD2 (6 bases). V was shortened by 3 bases and J by 3 bases, with 6 bases between the two germline ends. Germline CDR1 reads GTSNPN; CDR2 reads SVGIG (reference sequence). The CDR3 sequence is 12 residues long. CDR3 region: CAWRDYYNEQFF. The CDR3, as DNA: TGTGCCTGGAGGGACTACTACAATGAGCAGTTCTTC.

The chain has TRBV30 and TRBJ1-2; 7 nucleotides align to TRBD1. Germline V gene sequence: CDR1 GTSNPN, CDR2 SVGIG (reference sequence). V lost 6 bases to trimming and J lost 8 bases; unmatched junction nucleotides: 3. CDR3 length: 10 amino acids. The CDR3, as DNA: TGTGCCTGCACAGGGGACGGCTACACCTTC. Translation: CACTGDGYTF.

The chain joins TRBV6-5 to TRBJ1-5; no firm D call. The germline gives CDR1 MNHEY, CDR2 SVGAGI. The CDR3 runs 14 residues. Trimming left V 2 bases short and J 9 bases short, with 14 bases between. CDR3 loop: CASSYLGVSGPQHF. CDR3 DNA sequence: TGTGCCAGCAGTTACCTAGGAGTATCGGGGCCCCAGCATTTT.

The gene calls are TRBV12-5 and TRBJ2-7; 8 bases agree with TRBD2. The CDR3 totals 15 residues. Germline V CDR1 and CDR2: LGHNT, FRNRAP. With 6 bases clipped from V and 4 bases from J, the junction kept 11 bases outside the gene matches. CDR3 in DNA: TGTGCTAGTGGCCGAACGGGACTAGTTTCTTACGAGCAGTACTTC. Its translation is CASGRTGLVSYEQYF.

The gene calls are TRBV7-3 and TRBJ1-2; D is undetermined. V dropped 5 bases and J dropped 0 bases, with 13 bases sitting between them. The CDR3 contains 15 residues. Germline CDR1 SGHTA, CDR2 FQGTGA. In nucleotides, the CDR3 is TGTGCCAGCAGCCCCAGGCGGGGAGCTAACTATGGCTACACCTTC. As protein: CASSPRRGANYGYTF. Full variable domain (rest looked up from reference TRBV7-3 and TRBJ1-2): GAGVSQTPSNKVTEKGKYVELRCDPISGHTALYWYRQSLGQGPEFLIYFQGTGAADDSGLPNDRFFAVRPEGSVSTLKIQRTERGDSAVYLCASSPRRGANYGYTFGSGTRLTVV.

This clone was detected ten times or more. CDR3 coding DNA: TGCAGTGCTAGCGGCCAAGAGACCCAGTACTTC. Its protein is CSASGQETQYF. V gene TRBV20-1 combines with J gene TRBJ2-5; D unresolved. Trimming removed 3 bases from V and 1 base from J, with 3 bases in between. The CDR3 has 11 residues. The germline V gene has CDR1 DFQATT and CDR2 SNEGSKA (reference sequence).

This clone has a handful of counts. The chain uses TRBV27 and TRBJ1-5, with TRBD1 as a possible D gene (6 bases). V lost 5 bases and J lost 3, with 14 bases in between. There are 15 residues in the CDR3. Germline-derived CDR1 and CDR2 are MNHEY and SMNVEV (reference sequence). The DNA of the CDR3 is TGTGCCAGCAGTCAACCAGGGGACCTCAATCAGCCCCAGCATTTT. Encoded protein: CASSQPGDLNQPQHF.

This clone was observed a handful of times. The V call is TRBV5-1, the J call TRBJ2-7, with 9 bases lining up with TRBD2. J was trimmed by 0 bases and V by 0 bases; bases with no gene match: 4. This CDR3 is built from 16 residues. Germline CDR1 is SGHRS and CDR2 is YFSETQ. The CDR3 protein is CASSLGLADSSYEQYF. The CDR3 coding sequence is TGCGCCAGCAGCTTGGGACTAGCGGATTCCTCCTACGAGCAGTACTTC.

This clone was found a few times. This sequence joins TRBV19 and TRBJ2-2, with a weak D call TRBD2 (6 bases). This CDR3 comprises 15 residues. Germline loops: CDR1 LNHDA, CDR2 SQIVND (reference sequence). Trimming pared 4 bases from V and 6 bases from J, leaving 15 bases between. DNA of the CDR3: TGTGCCAGTAGTAATCCGGGAGCGGTGGCCGGGGAGCTGTTTTTT. Protein sequence: CASSNPGAVAGELFF.

This clone was picked up a small number of times. The CDR3 DNA sequence: TGCGCCAGCAGCCAAGATCGGGAAAAACTGTTTTTT. As protein: CASSQDREKLFF. The genes are TRBV4-1 and TRBJ1-4; D unresolved. CDR3 length: 12 residues. Per the germline V gene, CDR1 is MGHRA and CDR2 is YSYEKL. Between the trimmed V and J ends, which lost 0 bases and 8 bases, there was a span of 4 bases.

V usage is TRBV2 and J usage is TRBJ2-5; 11 nucleotides align to TRBD1. The CDR3 runs to 14 residues. J lost 4 bases, V lost 5 bases, and 3 bases had no gene match. Per the germline V gene, CDR1 is SNHLY and CDR2 is FYNNEI. CDR3 coding DNA: TGTGCCAGCAGTCGGGACAGGGGGGGAGAGACCCAGTACTTC. Protein: CASSRDRGGETQYF.

This sequence joins TRBV29-1 and TRBJ2-6, with 12 positions matching TRBD1. The CDR3 sequence is 16 residues long. Germline CDR1 is SQVTM and CDR2 is ANQGSEA. V was clipped by 5 bases and J by 2 bases; unmatched bases: 4. CDR3 DNA: TGCAGCGTTCGGGGACAGGGGGCGACTGGGGCCAACGTCCTGACTTTC. Protein product: CSVRGQGATGANVLTF.